This is a list of T cell receptor beta chains from one sample in a study of blood T cell repertoires in COVID-19. Assay used: immunoSEQ multiplex PCR; TCRdb lists only in-frame clones, some missing. The sample holds some 62,000 clones, about 88% seen once. The sample taken for sequencing was peripheral blood. These TCRs come from a human donor in a cohort sampled during active COVID-19. Both conserved end residues are part of each CDR3.

>TRBV27
CASSKGQGKSGANVLTF
>TRBV27
CASSGGMDEQFF
>TRBV30
CAWTLSGRGLYNEQFF
>TRBV11-2
CASSLGPERTPPHNEQFF
>TRBV2
CARKQGDEQYF
>TRBV7-2
CASSSRLAVYEQYF
>TRBV2
CASSRLAENTGELFF
>TRBV5-6
CASSLDSSKLFF
>TRBV4-1
CASSQDRGTDTQYF
>TRBV19
CASSMVGQVYNEQFF
>TRBV5-5
CASSLASGNVGNSPLHF
>TRBV28
CASRVQGAYGYTF
>TRBV19
CASSRTSGGFTGELFF
>TRBV5-1
CASSLTGTYGYTF
>TRBV7-3
CASSRSGTSTDTQYF
>TRBV2
CASSRGQYNEQFF
>TRBV18
CASSPISLAGGNTGELFF
>TRBV5-4
CASSYDRGLAGEQYF
>TRBV6-5
CASTRGRQETQYF
>TRBV7-2
CASSLTGGGAGKNIQYF
>TRBV9
CASSSRQSSYEQYF
>TRBV6-4
CASSDSSGSYNEQFF
>TRBV10-2
CASSRTSGPYEQYF
>TRBV6-2/TRBV6-3
CASSYGGVQDSNQPQHF